This TCR beta chain was recovered during a study of CD8 T cells in cerebrospinal fluid in Alzheimer's disease. From its re-call of the 10x single-cell sequencing reads, TCRdb lists each CDR3 protein once, without DNA. This sample's clone table lists about 820 distinct CDR3 sequences. Germline V gene lookup returns CDR1 LGHDT and CDR2 YNNKEL (reference sequence). CDR3 length: 13 residues. By frequency, this clonotype is medium-sized. Biomarkers including neurofilament, amyloid-beta and tau confirmed neurodegeneration in the patients. V is TRBV3-1 and J is TRBJ1-1; without DNA, the TCRdb call of TRBD1 cannot be checked. The source material was cerebrospinal fluid. The clonotype originates from a human donor with Parkinson's disease. The CDR3 is CASLGGRGTEAFF. Complete variable domain (other parts from reference TRBV3-1 and TRBJ1-1): DTAVSQTPKYLVTQMGNDKSIKCEQNLGHDTMYWYKQDSKKFLKIMFSYNNKELIINETVPNRFSPKSPDKAHLNLHINSLELGDSAVYFCASLGGRGTEAFFGQGTRLTVV.